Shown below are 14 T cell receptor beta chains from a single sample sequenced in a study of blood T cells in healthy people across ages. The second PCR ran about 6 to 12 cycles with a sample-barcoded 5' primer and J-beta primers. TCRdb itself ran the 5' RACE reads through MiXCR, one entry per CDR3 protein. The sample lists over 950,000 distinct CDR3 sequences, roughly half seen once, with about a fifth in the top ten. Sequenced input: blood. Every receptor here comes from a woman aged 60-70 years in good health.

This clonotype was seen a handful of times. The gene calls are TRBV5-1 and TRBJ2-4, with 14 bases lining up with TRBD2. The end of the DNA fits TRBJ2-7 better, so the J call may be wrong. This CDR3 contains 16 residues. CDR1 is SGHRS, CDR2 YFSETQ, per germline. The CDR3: CASSSGTSGRWGEQYF. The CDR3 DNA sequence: TGCGCCAGCAGCAGCGGGACTAGCGGGAGATGGGGCGAGCAGTACTTC.

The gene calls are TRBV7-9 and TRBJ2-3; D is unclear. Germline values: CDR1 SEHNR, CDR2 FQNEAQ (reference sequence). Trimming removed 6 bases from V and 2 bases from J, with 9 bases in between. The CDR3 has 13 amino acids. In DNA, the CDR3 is TGTGCCAGCAGAATCCAAGACACAGATACGCAGTATTTT. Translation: CASRIQDTDTQYF.

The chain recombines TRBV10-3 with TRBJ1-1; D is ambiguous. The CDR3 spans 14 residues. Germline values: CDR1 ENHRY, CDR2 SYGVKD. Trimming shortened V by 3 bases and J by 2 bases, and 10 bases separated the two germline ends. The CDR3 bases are TGTGCCATCAGTGAAAGGGTATCAAACACTGAAGCTTTCTTT. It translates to CAISERVSNTEAFF.

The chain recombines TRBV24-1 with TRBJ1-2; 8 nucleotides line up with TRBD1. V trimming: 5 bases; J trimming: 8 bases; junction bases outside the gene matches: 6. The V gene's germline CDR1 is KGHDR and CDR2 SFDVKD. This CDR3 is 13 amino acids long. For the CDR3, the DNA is TGTGCCACCAGTGGCCGGACAGGGAGCGGCTACACCTTC. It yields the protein CATSGRTGSGYTF.

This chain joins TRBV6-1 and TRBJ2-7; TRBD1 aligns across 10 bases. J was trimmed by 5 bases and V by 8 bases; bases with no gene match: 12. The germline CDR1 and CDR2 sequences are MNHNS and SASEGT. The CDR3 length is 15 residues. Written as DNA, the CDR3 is TGTGCCAGCTGGGGTTCAGACAGGGGGCAAGACGAGCAGTACTTC. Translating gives CASWGSDRGQDEQYF.

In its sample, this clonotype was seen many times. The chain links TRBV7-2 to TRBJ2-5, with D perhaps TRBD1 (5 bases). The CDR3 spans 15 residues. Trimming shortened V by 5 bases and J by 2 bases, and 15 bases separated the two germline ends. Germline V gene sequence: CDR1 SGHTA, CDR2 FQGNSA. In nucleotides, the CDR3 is TGTGCCAGCAGCCCTCGACAGTATTCGCAAGAGACCCAGTACTTC. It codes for CASSPRQYSQETQYF.

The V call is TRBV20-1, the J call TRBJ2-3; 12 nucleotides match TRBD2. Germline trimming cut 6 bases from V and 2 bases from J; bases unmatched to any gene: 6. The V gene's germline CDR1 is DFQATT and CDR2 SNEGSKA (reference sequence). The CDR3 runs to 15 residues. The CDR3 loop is CSAPGLAGHTDTQYF. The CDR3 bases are TGCAGTGCCCCGGGACTAGCGGGCCACACAGATACGCAGTATTTT.

CDR3 in amino acids: CASSEGAAYEQYF. In DNA, the CDR3 is TGTGCCAGCAGCGAGGGGGCGGCCTACGAGCAGTACTTC. The chain recombines TRBV28 with TRBJ2-7; 7 bases map to TRBD1. The CDR3 has 13 residues. Losses at the gene ends were 6 bases for V and 2 bases for J; bases not matched to a gene: 4. Germline CDR1 and CDR2: MDHEN and SYDVKM.

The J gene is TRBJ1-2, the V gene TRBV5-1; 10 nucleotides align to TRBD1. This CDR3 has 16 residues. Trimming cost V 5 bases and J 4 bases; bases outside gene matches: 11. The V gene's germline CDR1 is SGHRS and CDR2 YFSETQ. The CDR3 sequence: CASRTGQGDQFYGYTF. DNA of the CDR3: TGCGCCAGCAGGACCGGACAGGGGGACCAATTCTATGGCTACACCTTC.

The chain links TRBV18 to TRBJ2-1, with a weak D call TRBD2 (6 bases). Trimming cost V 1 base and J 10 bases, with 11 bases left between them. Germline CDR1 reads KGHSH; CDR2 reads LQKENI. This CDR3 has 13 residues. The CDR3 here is CASSPRREREQFF. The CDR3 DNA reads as TGTGCCAGCTCACCACGGAGGGAGCGGGAGCAGTTCTTC.

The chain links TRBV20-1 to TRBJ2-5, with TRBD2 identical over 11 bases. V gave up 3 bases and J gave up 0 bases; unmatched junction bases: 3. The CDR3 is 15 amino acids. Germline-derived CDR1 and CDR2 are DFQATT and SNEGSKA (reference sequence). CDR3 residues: CSARGGLADQETQYF. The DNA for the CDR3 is TGCAGTGCTAGGGGGGGACTAGCGGACCAAGAGACCCAGTACTTC.

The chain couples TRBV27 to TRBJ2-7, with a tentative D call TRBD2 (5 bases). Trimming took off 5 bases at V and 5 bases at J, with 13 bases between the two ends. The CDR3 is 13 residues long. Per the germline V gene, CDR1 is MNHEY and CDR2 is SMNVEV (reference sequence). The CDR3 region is CASSTELVDEQYF. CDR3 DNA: TGTGCCAGCAGTACAGAACTAGTCGACGAGCAGTACTTC.

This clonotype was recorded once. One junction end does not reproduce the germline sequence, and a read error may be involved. The CDR3 DNA reads TGTGCCGGCAGTTACGGGGTGGGACAGGGTTTTTACTATGGCTACACCTTC. This gives the protein CAGSYGVGQGFYYGYTF. The chain joins TRBV6-6 to TRBJ1-2; 9 nucleotides match TRBD1. The CDR3 runs to 17 residues. Germline CDR1 and CDR2: MNHNY and SVGAGI (reference sequence).

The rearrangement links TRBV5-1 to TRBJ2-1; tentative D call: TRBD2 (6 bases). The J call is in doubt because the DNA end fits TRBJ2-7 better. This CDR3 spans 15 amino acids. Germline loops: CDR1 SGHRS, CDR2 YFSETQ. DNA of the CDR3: TGCGCCAGCAGCTTGGTTCAGCGGGCCCACAATGAGCAGTACTTC. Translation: CASSLVQRAHNEQYF.